This T cell receptor (beta chain) was observed in a study of Ad26.COV2.S vaccination and SARS-CoV-2 variants. This clone was seen only a few times. Treatment defined: 15 to 20 received Ad26.COV2.S at low or high dose, single or two shots; about five received placebo; per-sample allocation not given. Specimens were obtained on day 63 following the first vaccine or placebo injection. Germline CDR1 and CDR2: SGHNT and YENEEA. The CDR3 is made up of 11 amino acids. Trimming removed 11 bases from V and 3 bases from J, with 8 bases in between. The repertoire was sequenced with immunoSEQ multiplex PCR; TCRdb's copy has only in-frame clones and lacks some. This table has under 550,000 clones, 75% to 95% appearing once.

V usage is TRBV11-3 and J usage is TRBJ1-5; D remains unclear. The sample here was peripheral blood, taken in a trial of Ad26.COV2.S vaccine versus placebo. The sequence was obtained from a person between 18 and 65 years old who received the Ad26.COV2.S COVID-19 vaccine or a placebo. CDR3: CALALNQPQHF. The CDR3 DNA sequence: TGTGCCCTCGCCCTCAATCAGCCCCAGCATTTT.